This is a list of T cell receptor beta chains from one sample in a study of T cell repertoires in cytomegalovirus infection. These receptors lack a known antigen. TCRdb re-called the reads with MiXCR, one entry per CDR3 protein. This sample has 450,000 to 650,000 distinct CDR3 sequences, with roughly 42% found just once. The sequencing used cultured PBMCs, collected from culture after CMV antigen stimulation. The receptors originated from a human donor in good health (CMV status not recorded). Some clones in this sample may be carry-over from other donors' samples. Both conserved end residues are part of each CDR3. The D gene is left open where the match is weak. Only part of the rows carry a size: once, few, many, or a class if the clone is expanded.

j_gene	d_gene	len	v_gene	abundance	CDR3nt	CDR3aa
TRBJ2-7	TRBD2	17	TRBV7-8	.	TGTGCCAGTACTTTTCGGGCGGGAGGACAATTCTCCTACGAGCAGTACTTC	CASTFRAGGQFSYEQYF
TRBJ2-1	TRBD2	14	TRBV10-3	.	TGTGCCTCGGGGCGGACTAGCGCCCAGAATGAGCAGTTCTTC	CASGRTSAQNEQFF
TRBJ2-7	.	15	TRBV7-2	.	TGTGCCAGCAGCTTATTGGACACAGCCTCCTACGAGCAGTACTTC	CASSLLDTASYEQYF
TRBJ1-5	.	21	TRBV19	.	TGTGCCAGTAGTATAGGGAGAGGGGCGGGCGGGCTCCTCGATAGCAATCAGCCCCAGCATTTT	CASSIGRGAGGLLDSNQPQHF
TRBJ2-7	TRBD1	13	TRBV11-2	many	TGTGCCAGCAGCCGAAGACAGGGGTACGAGCAGTACTTC	CASSRRQGYEQYF
TRBJ2-7	.	16	TRBV7-2	few	TGTGCCAGCAGCTCCGGGATCATAGGGGACTCCTACGAGCAGTACTTC	CASSSGIIGDSYEQYF
TRBJ2-3	TRBD2	15	TRBV4-2	few	TGTGCCAGCACCGTAGCGGGGGCCACCCCCTATACGCAGTATTTT	CASTVAGATPYTQYF
TRBJ2-3	.	15	TRBV7-2	few	TGTGCCAGCAGCGGCTCGGGTAGCGGTTCCCCAACGCAGTATTTT	CASSGSGSGSPTQYF
TRBJ1-1	TRBD1	11	TRBV20-1	.	TGCAGGGGGACAGGGAACACTGAAGCTTTCTTT	CRGTGNTEAFF
TRBJ2-1	TRBD1	15	TRBV7-9	.	TGTGCCAGCAGTACCTACAGGGGAAAGGGGAATGAGCAGTTCTTC	CASSTYRGKGNEQFF
TRBJ2-5	.	15	TRBV6-5	few	TGTGCCAGCAGGGGAGGGGACAGTAGCGGTGGGACCCAGTACTTC	CASRGGDSSGGTQYF
TRBJ2-1	.	16	TRBV28	.	TGTGCCAGCTTCTCCCCGGTCGACACGGAGAACAATGAGCAGTTCTTC	CASFSPVDTENNEQFF
TRBJ1-2	.	12	TRBV30	.	TGTGCCTGGAGTCTGCCGAGGTATGGCTACACCTTC	CAWSLPRYGYTF
TRBJ1-4	.	17	TRBV12-5	.	TGTGCTAGTTGCCGCCGGGCCCCAAGGGGTTTAAATGAAAAACTGTTTTTT	CASCRRAPRGLNEKLFF
TRBJ1-1	TRBD1	14	TRBV18	.	TGTGCCAGCTCACCCGGGACAGGGGGCGAAGAAGCTTTCTTT	CASSPGTGGEEAFF
TRBJ1-1	.	14	TRBV27	few	TGTGCCAGCAGACCACTAGGGAGGGGTACTGAAGCTTTCTTT	CASRPLGRGTEAFF
TRBJ1-5	TRBD1	17	TRBV7-2	many	TGTGCCAGCAGCTTAGGAGGGACAGGGGGTAACAATCAGCCCCAGCATTTT	CASSLGGTGGNNQPQHF
TRBJ2-5	TRBD2	15	TRBV5-3	.	TGTGCCAGCAGCGGACTAGCGGGGACTAAAGAGACCCAGTACTTC	CASSGLAGTKETQYF
TRBJ2-1	TRBD2	15	TRBV19	few	TGTGCCAGTAGTAGGGGACTAGCGGGAGACAATGAGCAGTTCTTC	CASSRGLAGDNEQFF
TRBJ2-7	TRBD2	17	TRBV7-2	.	TGTGCCAGCAGCAAATGGGTAGGAGCGGGGGGATCCTACGAGCAGTACTTC	CASSKWVGAGGSYEQYF